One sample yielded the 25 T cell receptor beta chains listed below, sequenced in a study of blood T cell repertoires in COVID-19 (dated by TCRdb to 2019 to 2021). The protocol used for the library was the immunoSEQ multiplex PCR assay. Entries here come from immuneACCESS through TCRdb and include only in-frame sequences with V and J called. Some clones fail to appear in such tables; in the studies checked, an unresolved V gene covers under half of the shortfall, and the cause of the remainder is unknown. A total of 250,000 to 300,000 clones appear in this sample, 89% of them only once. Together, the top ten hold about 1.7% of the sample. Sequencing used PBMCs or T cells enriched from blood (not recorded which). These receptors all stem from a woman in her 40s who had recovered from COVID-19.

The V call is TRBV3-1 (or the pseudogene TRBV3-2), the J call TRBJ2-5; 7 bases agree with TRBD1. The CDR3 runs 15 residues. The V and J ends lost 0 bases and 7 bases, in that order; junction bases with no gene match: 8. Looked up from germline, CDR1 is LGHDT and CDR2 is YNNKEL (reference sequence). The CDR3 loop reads CASSQEGQVYRTQYF. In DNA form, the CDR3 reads TGTGCCAGCAGCCAAGAAGGACAGGTTTACAGGACCCAGTACTTC.

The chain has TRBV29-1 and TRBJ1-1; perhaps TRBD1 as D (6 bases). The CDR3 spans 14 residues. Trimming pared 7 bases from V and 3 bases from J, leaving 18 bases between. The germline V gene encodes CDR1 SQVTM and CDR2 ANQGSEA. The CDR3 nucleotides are TGCAGCGCCCGTGGGGGGGGCAAGGACACTGAAGCTTTCTTT. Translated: CSARGGGKDTEAFF.

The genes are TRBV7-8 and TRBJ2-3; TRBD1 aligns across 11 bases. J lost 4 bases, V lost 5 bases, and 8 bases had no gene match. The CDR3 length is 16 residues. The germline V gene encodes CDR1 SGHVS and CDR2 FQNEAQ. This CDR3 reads CASSLGGTGGADTQYF. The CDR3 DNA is TGTGCCAGCAGCCTGGGGGGGACAGGGGGTGCAGATACGCAGTATTTT.

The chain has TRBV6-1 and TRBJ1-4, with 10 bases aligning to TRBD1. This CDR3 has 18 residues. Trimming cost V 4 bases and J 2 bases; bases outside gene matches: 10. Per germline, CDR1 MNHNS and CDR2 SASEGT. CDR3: CASSGWDRGFRTNEKLFF. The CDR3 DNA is TGTGCCAGCAGTGGGTGGGACAGGGGCTTTAGGACTAATGAAAAACTGTTTTTT.

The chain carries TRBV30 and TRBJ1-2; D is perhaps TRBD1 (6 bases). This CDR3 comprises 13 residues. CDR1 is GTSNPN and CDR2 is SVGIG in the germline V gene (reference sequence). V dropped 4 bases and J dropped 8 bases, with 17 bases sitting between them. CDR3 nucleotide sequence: TGTGCCTGGACTTGGGGGCGGGGGCAAGGCTACACCTTC. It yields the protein CAWTWGRGQGYTF.

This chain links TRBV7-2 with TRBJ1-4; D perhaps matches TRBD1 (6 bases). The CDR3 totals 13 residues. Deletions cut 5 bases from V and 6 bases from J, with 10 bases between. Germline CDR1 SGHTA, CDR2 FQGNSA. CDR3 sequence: CASSVRGDEKLFF. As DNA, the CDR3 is TGTGCCAGCAGCGTCAGGGGAGATGAAAAACTGTTTTTT.

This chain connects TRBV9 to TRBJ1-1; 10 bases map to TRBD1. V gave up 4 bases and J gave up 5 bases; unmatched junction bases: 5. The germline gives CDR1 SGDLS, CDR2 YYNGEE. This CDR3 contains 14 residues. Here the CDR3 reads CASSWGQGITEAFF. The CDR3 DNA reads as TGTGCCAGCAGCTGGGGACAGGGGATAACTGAAGCTTTCTTT.

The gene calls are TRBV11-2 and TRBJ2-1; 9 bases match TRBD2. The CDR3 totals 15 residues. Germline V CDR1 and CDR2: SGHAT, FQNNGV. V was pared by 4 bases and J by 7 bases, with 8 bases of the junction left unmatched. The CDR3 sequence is CASSWEAGGVNEQFF. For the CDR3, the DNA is TGTGCCAGCAGCTGGGAAGCGGGAGGTGTGAATGAGCAGTTCTTC. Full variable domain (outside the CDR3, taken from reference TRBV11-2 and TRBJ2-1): EAGVAQSPRYKIIEKRQSVAFWCNPISGHATLYWYQQILGQGPKLLIQFQNNGVVDDSQLPKDRFSAERLKGVDSTLKIQPAKLEDSAVYLCASSWEAGGVNEQFFGPGTRLTVL.

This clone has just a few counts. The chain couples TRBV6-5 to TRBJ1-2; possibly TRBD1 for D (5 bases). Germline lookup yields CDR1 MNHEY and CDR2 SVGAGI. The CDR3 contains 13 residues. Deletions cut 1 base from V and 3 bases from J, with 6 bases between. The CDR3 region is CASSYLGDYGYTF. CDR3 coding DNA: TGTGCCAGCAGTTACTTAGGGGACTATGGCTACACCTTC.

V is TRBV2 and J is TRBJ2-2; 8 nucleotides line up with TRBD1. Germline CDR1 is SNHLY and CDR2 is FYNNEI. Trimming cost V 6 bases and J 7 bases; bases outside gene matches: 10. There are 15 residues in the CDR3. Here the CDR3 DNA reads TGTGCCAGCAGCTTTGGACAGGGTAGAGGCGGGGAGCTGTTTTTT. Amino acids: CASSFGQGRGGELFF.

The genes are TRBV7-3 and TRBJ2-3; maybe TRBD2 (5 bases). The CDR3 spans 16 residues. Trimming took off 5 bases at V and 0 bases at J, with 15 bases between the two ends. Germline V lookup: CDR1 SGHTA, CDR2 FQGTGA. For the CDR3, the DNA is TGTGCCAGCAGCCCTAGTTTAGCGCGAAGCACAGATACGCAGTATTTT. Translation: CASSPSLARSTDTQYF. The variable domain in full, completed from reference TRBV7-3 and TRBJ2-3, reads GAGVSQTPSNKVTEKGKYVELRCDPISGHTALYWYRQSLGQGPEFLIYFQGTGAADDSGLPNDRFFAVRPEGSVSTLKIQRTERGDSAVYLCASSPSLARSTDTQYFGPGTRLTVL.

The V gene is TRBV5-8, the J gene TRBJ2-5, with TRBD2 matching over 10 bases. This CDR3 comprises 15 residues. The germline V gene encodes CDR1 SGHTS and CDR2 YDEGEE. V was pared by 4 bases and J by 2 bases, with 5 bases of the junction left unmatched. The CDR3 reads CASSHGLAAQETQYF. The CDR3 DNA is TGTGCCAGCAGCCACGGACTAGCGGCACAAGAGACCCAGTACTTC.

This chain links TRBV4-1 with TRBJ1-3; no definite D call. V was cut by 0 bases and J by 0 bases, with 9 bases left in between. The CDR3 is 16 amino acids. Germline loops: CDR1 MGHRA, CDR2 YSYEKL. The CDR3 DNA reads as TGCGCCAGCAGCCAAGAAGTAACAGTCTCTGGAAACACCATATATTTT. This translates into CASSQEVTVSGNTIYF.

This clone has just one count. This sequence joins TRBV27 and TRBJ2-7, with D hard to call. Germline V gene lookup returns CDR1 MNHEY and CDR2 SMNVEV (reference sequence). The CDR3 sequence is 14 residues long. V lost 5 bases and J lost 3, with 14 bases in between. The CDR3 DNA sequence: TGTGCCAGCAGTCCCCGTCACGAGGTCTACGAGCAGTACTTC. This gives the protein CASSPRHEVYEQYF.

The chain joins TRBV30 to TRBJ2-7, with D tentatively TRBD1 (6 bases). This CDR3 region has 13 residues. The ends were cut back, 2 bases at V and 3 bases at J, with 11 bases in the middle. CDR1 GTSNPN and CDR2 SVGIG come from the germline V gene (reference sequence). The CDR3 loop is CAWSLGGNYEQYF. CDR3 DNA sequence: TGTGCCTGGAGTCTAGGGGGAAACTACGAGCAGTACTTC.

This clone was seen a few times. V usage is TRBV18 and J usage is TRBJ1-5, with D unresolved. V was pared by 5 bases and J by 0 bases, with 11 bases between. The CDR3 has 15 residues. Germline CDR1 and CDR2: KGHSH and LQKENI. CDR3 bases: TGTGCCAGCTCAAGAGTCGGGGTTAGCAATCAGCCCCAGCATTTT. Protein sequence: CASSRVGVSNQPQHF.

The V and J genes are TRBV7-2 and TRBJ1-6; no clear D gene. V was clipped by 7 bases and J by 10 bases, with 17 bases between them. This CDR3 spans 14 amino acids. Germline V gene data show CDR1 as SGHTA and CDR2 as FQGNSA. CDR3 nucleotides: TGTGCCAGCACCCCGTACCAGGTTGGGTCACCCCTCCACTTT. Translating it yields CASTPYQVGSPLHF.

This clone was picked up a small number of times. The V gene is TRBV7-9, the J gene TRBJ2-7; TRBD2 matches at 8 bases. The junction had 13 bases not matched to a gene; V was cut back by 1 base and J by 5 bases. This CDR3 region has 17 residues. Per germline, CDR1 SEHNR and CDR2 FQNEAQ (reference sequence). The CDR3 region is CASSLGPAGVPGNEQYF. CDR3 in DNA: TGTGCCAGCAGCTTAGGCCCAGCGGGAGTCCCAGGAAACGAGCAGTACTTC.

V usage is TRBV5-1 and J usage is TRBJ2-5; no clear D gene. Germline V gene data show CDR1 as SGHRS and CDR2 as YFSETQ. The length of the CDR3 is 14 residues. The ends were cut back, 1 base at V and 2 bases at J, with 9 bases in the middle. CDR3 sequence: CASSLTASQETQYF. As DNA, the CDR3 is TGCGCCAGCAGCTTGACAGCCTCACAAGAGACCCAGTACTTC.

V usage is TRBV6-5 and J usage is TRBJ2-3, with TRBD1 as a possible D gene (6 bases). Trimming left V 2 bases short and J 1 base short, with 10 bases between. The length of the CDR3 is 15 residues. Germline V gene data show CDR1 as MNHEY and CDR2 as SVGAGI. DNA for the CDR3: TGTGCCAGCAGTTACGAAGAGGGGGGCACAGATACGCAGTATTTT. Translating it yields CASSYEEGGTDTQYF.

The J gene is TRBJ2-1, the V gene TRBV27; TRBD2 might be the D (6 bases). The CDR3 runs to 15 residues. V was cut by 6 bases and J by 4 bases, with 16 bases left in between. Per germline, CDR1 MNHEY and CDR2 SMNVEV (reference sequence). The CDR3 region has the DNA TGTGCCAGCAGGCCTCCGGGACTCCTATACAATGAGCAGTTCTTC. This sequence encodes CASRPPGLLYNEQFF.

For the CDR3, the DNA is TGCGCCAGCAGTGAGTCGAGACAGAGAAGCACAGATACGCAGTATTTT. Translation: CASSESRQRSTDTQYF. The chain joins TRBV10-1 to TRBJ2-3; TRBD1 is a possible D gene (5 bases). The V gene's germline CDR1 is WNHNN and CDR2 SYGVQD (reference sequence). V was pared by 0 bases and J by 0 bases, with 10 bases between. The CDR3 sequence is 16 residues long.

The CDR3 nucleotides are TGTGCCATCAGTGAGCCTAACGGCAATGAGCAGTTCTTC. This translates into CAISEPNGNEQFF. The chain links TRBV10-3 to TRBJ2-1, with D unclear. Germline V CDR1 and CDR2: ENHRY, SYGVKD. The CDR3 length is 13 residues. Trimming cost V 2 bases and J 6 bases, with 8 bases left between them.

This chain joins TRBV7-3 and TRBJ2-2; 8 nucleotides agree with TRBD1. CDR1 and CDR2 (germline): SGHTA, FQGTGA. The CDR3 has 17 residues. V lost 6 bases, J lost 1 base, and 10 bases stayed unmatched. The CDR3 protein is CASSHQGARVNTGELFF. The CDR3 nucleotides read TGTGCCAGCAGTCACCAGGGGGCGCGTGTGAACACCGGGGAGCTGTTTTTT.

CDR3 sequence: CASSPQGADTEAFF. The DNA for the CDR3 is TGCGCCAGCAGCCCACAGGGGGCGGACACTGAAGCTTTCTTT. The chain has TRBV5-1 and TRBJ1-1; 9 positions match TRBD1. V gave up 4 bases and J gave up 3 bases; unmatched junction bases: 4. The CDR3 has 14 residues. CDR1 is SGHRS, CDR2 YFSETQ, per germline.